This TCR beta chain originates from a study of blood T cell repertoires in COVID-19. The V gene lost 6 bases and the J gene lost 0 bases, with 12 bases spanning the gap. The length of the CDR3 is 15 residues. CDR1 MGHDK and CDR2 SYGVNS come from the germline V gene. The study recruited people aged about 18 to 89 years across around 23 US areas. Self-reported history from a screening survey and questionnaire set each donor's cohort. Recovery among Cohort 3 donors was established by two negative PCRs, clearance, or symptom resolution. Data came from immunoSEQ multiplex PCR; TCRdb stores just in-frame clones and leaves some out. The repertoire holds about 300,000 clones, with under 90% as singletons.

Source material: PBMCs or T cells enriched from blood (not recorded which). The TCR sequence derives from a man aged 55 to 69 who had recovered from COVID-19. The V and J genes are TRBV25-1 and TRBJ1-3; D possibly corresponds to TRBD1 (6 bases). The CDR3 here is CASSQGGHSGNTIYF. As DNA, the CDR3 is TGTGCCAGCAGCCAAGGGGGTCACTCTGGAAACACCATATATTTT. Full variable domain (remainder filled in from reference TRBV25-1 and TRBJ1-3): EADIYQTPRYLVIGTGKKITLECSQTMGHDKMYWYQQDPGMELHLIHYSYGVNSTEKGDLSSESTVSRIRTEHFPLTLESARPSHTSQYLCASSQGGHSGNTIYFGEGSWLTVV.